This passage covers 15 T cell receptor beta chains from one sample sequenced in a study of molecular identifiers for immune sequencing clone quantification. Using its own MiXCR run on the PCR reads, TCRdb lists one record per CDR3 protein. The sample records about 630,000 distinct CDR3 sequences, about 25% being singletons. The sample consisted of naive CD8+ T cells from blood, with Jurkat cell RNA spiked in. The sample's subset: FACS-sorted CD8+CD4-CCR7+CD45RA+ naive T cells. The source is a human donor in good health. Some libraries in this study had Jurkat cell RNA spiked in.

This rearrangement joins TRBV4-3 to TRBJ2-1; 13 nucleotides line up with TRBD2. CDR1 is LGHNA and CDR2 is YSLEER in the germline V gene. The V gene end was trimmed by 4 bases and the J gene end by 6 bases; junction bases not matched to a gene: 15. The CDR3 has 19 amino acids. CDR3 amino acids: CASSRGLVGGLAGINEQFF. CDR3 DNA sequence: TGCGCCAGCAGCCGTGGACTAGTAGGGGGACTAGCGGGGATCAATGAGCAGTTCTTC.

At least ten counts were recorded for this clonotype. CDR3 coding DNA: TGTGCCACCTCCGGCTTTGGGTGGGAGACGAACACCGGGGAGCTGTTTTTT. Encoded protein: CATSGFGWETNTGELFF. The chain carries TRBV15 and TRBJ2-2, with a weak D call TRBD2 (5 bases). Germline values: CDR1 LNHNV, CDR2 YYDKDF (reference sequence). V lost 8 bases, J lost 0 bases, and 19 bases lay in between. The CDR3 has 17 amino acids.

This clonotype was seen at least ten times. This chain links TRBV9 with TRBJ2-7; 10 bases are a match to TRBD1. The CDR3 is 14 residues long. Germline V gene data show CDR1 as SGDLS and CDR2 as YYNGEE. The trim removed 5 bases at V and 2 bases at J, leaving 4 bases unmatched. The CDR3 DNA follows: TGTGCCAGCAGTCCCGGGACAGGGGCCTACGAGCAGTACTTC. Protein product: CASSPGTGAYEQYF. The full variable domain, completed using reference TRBV9 and TRBJ2-7, is DSGVTQTPKHLITATGQRVTLRCSPRSGDLSVYWYQQSLDQGLQFLIQYYNGEERAKGNILERFSAQQFPDLHSELNLSSLELGDSALYFCASSPGTGAYEQYFGPGTRLTVT.

This clonotype was picked up many times. The V and J genes are TRBV4-3 and TRBJ1-3; 8 nucleotides agree with TRBD1. This CDR3 comprises 18 residues. CDR1 is LGHNA, CDR2 YSLEER, per germline. The J segment lost 2 bases and the V segment lost 0 bases, leaving 9 bases of the junction unmatched. The CDR3 sequence: CASSQDRAQGGPGNTIYF. The DNA for the CDR3 is TGCGCCAGCAGCCAAGATCGGGCACAGGGGGGTCCTGGAAACACCATATATTTT.

The chain has TRBV19 and TRBJ2-3; 7 bases align to TRBD1. The CDR3 contains 15 residues. V trimming: 1 base; J trimming: 6 bases; junction bases outside the gene matches: 7. Per the germline V gene, CDR1 is LNHDA and CDR2 is SQIVND (reference sequence). CDR3 bases: TGTGCCAGTAGTATAGGAGGGACAGCACACGATACGCAGTATTTT. As protein: CASSIGGTAHDTQYF.

The V and J genes are TRBV11-2 and TRBJ2-7; D may match TRBD1 or TRBD2 (5 bases each). Germline CDR1 is SGHAT and CDR2 is FQNNGV. V was clipped by 5 bases and J by 0 bases, with 17 bases between them. The CDR3 consists of 16 residues. Written as DNA, the CDR3 is TGTGCCAGCAGCCCCACAACGGGGCAGGCCTCCTACGAGCAGTACTTC. It translates to CASSPTTGQASYEQYF.

In DNA form, the CDR3 reads TGTGCCAGCAGCCCGGATCAGGGATGGATAGATCAGCCCCAGCATTTT. Protein product: CASSPDQGWIDQPQHF. The V gene is TRBV3-1, the J gene TRBJ1-5; possible D gene TRBD1, 5 bases. Germline lookup yields CDR1 LGHDT and CDR2 YNNKEL (reference sequence). Deletions cut 4 bases from V and 5 bases from J, with 18 bases between. The CDR3 has 16 residues.

CDR3 sequence (DNA): TGCGCCAGCAGCCAGGGGGATGGACAGATGGACACTGAAGCTTTCTTT. Translating it yields CASSQGDGQMDTEAFF. The V and J genes are TRBV4-1 and TRBJ1-1, with D maybe TRBD1 (6 bases). V dropped 3 bases and J dropped 3 bases, with 17 bases sitting between them. Germline lookup yields CDR1 MGHRA and CDR2 YSYEKL. The CDR3 totals 16 residues.

V gene TRBV2 combines with J gene TRBJ2-5, with 8 bases aligning to TRBD1. The V gene end was trimmed by 3 bases and the J gene end by 2 bases; junction bases not matched to a gene: 5. This CDR3 is 15 amino acids long. The germline CDR1 and CDR2 sequences are SNHLY and FYNNEI. The CDR3 spells CASSDTGTGQETQYF. Written as DNA, the CDR3 is TGTGCCAGCAGTGACACCGGGACAGGTCAAGAGACCCAGTACTTC.

This clonotype has a handful of counts. A read error is possible here, since a much larger clone lies one base away. The V gene is TRBV5-6, the J gene TRBJ2-3; TRBD1 matches at 7 bases. There are 11 residues in the CDR3. The V gene end was trimmed by 4 bases and the J gene end by 9 bases; junction bases not matched to a gene: 2. Germline V CDR1 and CDR2: SGHDT, YYEEEE. Written as DNA, the CDR3 is TGTGCCAGCAGCCTGGGACAGACGCAGTATTTT. Amino acids: CASSLGQTQYF.

About this clonotype: A junction boundary mismatches the germline segment, possibly from a read error. The chain recombines TRBV7-9 with TRBJ1-1; possibly TRBD1 for D (6 bases). In germline, CDR1 is SEHNR, CDR2 FQNEAQ (reference sequence). The CDR3 covers 14 residues. CDR3 protein: CASSPGQTNTDAFF. CDR3 coding DNA: TGTGCCAGCAGCCCTGGACAGACGAACACTGATGCTTTCTTT.

This clonotype was recorded at least ten times. The rearrangement links TRBV4-1 to TRBJ2-7; D unclear. This CDR3 comprises 16 residues. Germline CDR1 MGHRA, CDR2 YSYEKL. Trimming left V 0 bases short and J 2 bases short, with 14 bases between. Here the CDR3 DNA reads TGCGCCAGCAGCCAAGATTTTGGGCTGGTAACCTACGAGCAGTACTTC. Amino acids: CASSQDFGLVTYEQYF.

The V and J genes are TRBV18 and TRBJ1-3; D perhaps matches TRBD1 (6 bases). The CDR3 is 16 residues long. With 0 bases removed from V and 4 bases from J, the gap between germline ends came to 13 bases. Germline CDR1 is KGHSH and CDR2 is LQKENI. The CDR3 is CASSPPTGTLGNTIYF. In DNA form, the CDR3 reads TGTGCCAGCTCACCACCGACAGGAACCCTCGGAAACACCATATATTTT.

This clonotype was seen more than once but under ten times. This chain connects TRBV3-1 to TRBJ2-7; TRBD2 aligns across 8 bases. CDR3 size: 14 residues. CDR1 is LGHDT, CDR2 YNNKEL, per germline (reference sequence). With 0 bases clipped from V and 6 bases from J, the junction kept 4 bases outside the gene matches. The CDR3 loop is CASSQDGSGAEQYF. The CDR3 coding sequence is TGTGCCAGCAGCCAAGACGGTAGCGGGGCCGAGCAGTACTTC.

As for this clonotype: This sequence may be a read error, since a much larger clone differs from it by one base. V is TRBV2 and J is TRBJ1-1, with D uncertain. The CDR3 contains 13 residues. CDR1 is SNHLY and CDR2 is FYNNEI in the germline V gene. Trimming removed 6 bases from V and 2 bases from J, with 10 bases in between. The CDR3 reads CASRSDGNTEAFF. Written as DNA, the CDR3 is TGTGCCAGCAGAAGTGACGGAAACACTGAAGCTTTCTTT.